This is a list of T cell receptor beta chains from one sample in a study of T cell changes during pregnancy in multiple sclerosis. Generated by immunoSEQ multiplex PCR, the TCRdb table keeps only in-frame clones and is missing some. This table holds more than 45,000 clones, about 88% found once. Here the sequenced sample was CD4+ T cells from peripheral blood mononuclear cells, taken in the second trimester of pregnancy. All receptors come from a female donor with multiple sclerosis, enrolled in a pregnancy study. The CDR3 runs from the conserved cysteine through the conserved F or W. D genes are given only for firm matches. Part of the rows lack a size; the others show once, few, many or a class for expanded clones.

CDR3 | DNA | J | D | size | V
CASSEYRGAEGNQPQHF | TGTGCCAGCAGTGAATATCGGGGGGCGGAGGGCAATCAGCCCCAGCATTTT | TRBJ1-5 | - | - | TRBV25-1
CSGLGRVGEKLFF | TGCAGCGGGCTGGGCAGGGTTGGTGAAAAACTGTTTTTT | TRBJ1-4 | - | - | TRBV29-1
CASSYRPTSGYRGNEQFF | TGTGCCAGCAGCTACCGACCGACTAGCGGATATAGAGGGAATGAGCAGTTCTTC | TRBJ2-1 | TRBD2 | - | TRBV7-9
CAWSVQGARETQYF | TGTGCCTGGAGTGTACAGGGGGCCCGCGAGACCCAGTACTTC | TRBJ2-5 | TRBD1 | once | TRBV30
CASSLSGGGGPYGYTF | TGTGCCAGCAGTTTATCCGGGGGGGGAGGCCCCTATGGCTACACCTTC | TRBJ1-2 | - | few | TRBV27
CASSFGIRRKDSSPLHF | TGTGCCAGCAGTTTTGGTATACGGCGGAAGGACAGTTCACCCCTCCACTTT | TRBJ1-6 | - | - | TRBV28
CASSSYRQGIYEQYF | TGTGCCAGCAGCTCGTATCGACAGGGGATCTACGAGCAGTACTTC | TRBJ2-7 | TRBD1 | - | TRBV5-5
CASSEGNSGRSGIRFYEQYF | TGTGCCAGCAGTGAGGGAAATAGCGGGCGGTCCGGTATACGATTCTACGAGCAGTACTTC | TRBJ2-7 | TRBD2 | - | TRBV6-1
CAISHDRDSNQPQHF | TGTGCCATCAGCCACGACAGGGACAGCAATCAGCCCCAGCATTTT | TRBJ1-5 | TRBD1 | few | TRBV10-3
CASSLTAFSYEQYF | TGCGCCAGCAGCTTGACCGCGTTCTCCTACGAGCAGTACTTC | TRBJ2-7 | - | once | TRBV5-1
CASRIFGGDTEAFF | TGTGCCAGCAGGATCTTCGGGGGTGACACTGAAGCTTTCTTT | TRBJ1-1 | - | - | TRBV2